The entry that follows covers one T cell receptor (beta chain) sequence. Its antigen remains unidentified. The germline V gene has CDR1 DFQATT and CDR2 SNEGSKA (reference sequence). Trimming took 2 bases from V and 7 from J; bases not matched to a gene: 9. The CDR3 is made up of 16 amino acids. Each TCR beta cDNA library carried unique molecular identifiers. Each CDR3 protein gets one entry after TCRdb re-called the PCR reads with MiXCR. This table holds roughly 800,000 distinct CDR3 sequences, about 50% found once. The record originates from a study of post-analysis software for immune sequencing data. Overall study findings and caveats: When patients were compared with controls, about five TRBV segments were more frequent, TRBV5-6, TRBV5-1 and TRBV20-1 among them.

The sequence derives from a girl aged 10 to 17 with multiple sclerosis. Sequences were obtained from blood. The chain links TRBV20-1 to TRBJ2-1; 12 bases fit TRBD2. This CDR3 is CSARSASGGEWNEQFF. CDR3 DNA: TGCAGTGCTAGATCGGCTAGCGGGGGGGAGTGGAATGAGCAGTTCTTC.